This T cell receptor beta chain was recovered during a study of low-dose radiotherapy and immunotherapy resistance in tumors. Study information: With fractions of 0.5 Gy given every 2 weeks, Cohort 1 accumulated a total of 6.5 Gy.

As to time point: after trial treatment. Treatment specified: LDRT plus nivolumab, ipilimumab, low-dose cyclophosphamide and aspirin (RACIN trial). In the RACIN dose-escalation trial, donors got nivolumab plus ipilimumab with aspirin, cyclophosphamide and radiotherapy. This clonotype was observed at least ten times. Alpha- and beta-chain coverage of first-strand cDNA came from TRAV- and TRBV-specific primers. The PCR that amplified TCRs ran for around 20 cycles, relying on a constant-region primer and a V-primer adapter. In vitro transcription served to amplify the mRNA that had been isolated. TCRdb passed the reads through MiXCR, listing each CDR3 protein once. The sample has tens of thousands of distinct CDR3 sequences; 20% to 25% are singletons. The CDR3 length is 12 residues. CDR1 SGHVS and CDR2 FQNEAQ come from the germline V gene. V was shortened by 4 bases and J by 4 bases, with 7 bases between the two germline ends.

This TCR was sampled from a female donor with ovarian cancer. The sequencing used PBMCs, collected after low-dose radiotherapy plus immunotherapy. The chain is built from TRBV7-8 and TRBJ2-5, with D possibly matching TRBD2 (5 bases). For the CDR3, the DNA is TGTGCCAGCAGCTCCGCGGGAGAGACCCAGTACTTC. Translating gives CASSSAGETQYF.